This T cell receptor (beta chain) came from a study of blood T cell repertoires in COVID-19. On the study more broadly: From the United States, Italy and Spain came samples of acute and convalescent COVID-19. T cells, B-cell-depleted T cells, or PBMCs provided the cDNA or gDNA that served as material.

CDR3 length equals 14 residues. The V and J ends lost 2 bases and 4 bases respectively, with 11 bases between them. CDR1 and CDR2 (germline): SEHNR, FQNEAQ (reference sequence). Some clones are missing from TCRdb's copy, which holds only in-frame ones; the method was immunoSEQ multiplex PCR. The sample gives roughly 13,000 clones, 75% to 90% of which show up once; about a sixth is in the top ten. This receptor was identified in a man in his forties with active or convalescent COVID-19. The material sequenced was peripheral blood. The chain recombines TRBV7-9 with TRBJ1-1, with D perhaps matching TRBD1 (6 bases). CDR3 sequence (DNA): TGTGCCAGCAGCTTAACCATACAGGGCACTGAAGCTTTCTTT. Translation gives CASSLTIQGTEAFF.